This T cell receptor beta chain was identified during a study of T cell repertoires in cytomegalovirus infection. Study-wide background: Through public TCR beta signatures, both CMV infection and matching HLA type were indicated.

Remarks on this clonotype: The antigen is not known. The junction does not match germline at one end; this may be a read error.

CDR1 MNHEY and CDR2 SVGEGT come from the germline V gene. The CDR3 covers 16 residues. MiXCR, run by TCRdb on the reads, gives a single entry per CDR3 protein. The table lists fewer than 550,000 distinct CDR3 sequences, about 33% of them singletons. General observations from the study: CMV-specific TCR beta clonotypes restricted by HLA-C dominated the ex vivo response. Identification of carriers of CMV plus the relevant HLA was performed using cumulative public TCR beta family frequency.

The chain recombines TRBV6-2 or TRBV6-3 with TRBJ1-5, with D perhaps matching TRBD1 (5 bases). The sequenced sample consisted of PBMCs. The source of this sequence is a human donor in good health (CMV status not recorded). Some clones in this sample may be carry-over from other donors' samples. The CDR3: CDSSYSLIQVNQPPHF. CDR3 nucleotide sequence: TGTGACAGCAGTTACTCGCTGATACAGGTCAATCAGCCCCCGCATTTT.